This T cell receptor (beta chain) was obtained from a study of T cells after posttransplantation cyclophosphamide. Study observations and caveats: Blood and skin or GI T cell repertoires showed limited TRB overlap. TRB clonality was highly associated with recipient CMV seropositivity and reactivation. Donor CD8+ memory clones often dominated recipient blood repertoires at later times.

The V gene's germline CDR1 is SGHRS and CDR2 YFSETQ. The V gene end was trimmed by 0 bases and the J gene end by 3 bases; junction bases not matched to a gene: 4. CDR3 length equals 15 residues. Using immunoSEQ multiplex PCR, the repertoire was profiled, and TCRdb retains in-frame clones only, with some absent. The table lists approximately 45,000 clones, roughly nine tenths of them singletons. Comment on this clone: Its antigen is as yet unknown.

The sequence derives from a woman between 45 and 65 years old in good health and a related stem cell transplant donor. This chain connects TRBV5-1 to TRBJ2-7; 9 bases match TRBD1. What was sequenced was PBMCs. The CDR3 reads CASSLGPGQGYEQYF. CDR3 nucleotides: TGCGCCAGCAGCTTGGGGCCGGGACAGGGCTACGAGCAGTACTTC.